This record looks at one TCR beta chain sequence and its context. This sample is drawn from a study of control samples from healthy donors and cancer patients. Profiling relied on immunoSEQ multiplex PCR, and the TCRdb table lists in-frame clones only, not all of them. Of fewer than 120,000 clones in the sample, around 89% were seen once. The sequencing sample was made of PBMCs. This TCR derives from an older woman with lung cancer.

For the CDR3, the DNA is TGTGCCAGTAGTACCCCGAACGACAGGGGGTCATTCCTGAACACTGAAGCTTTCTTT. Amino acid sequence: CASSTPNDRGSFLNTEAFF. This sequence joins TRBV19 and TRBJ1-1; 9 bases map to TRBD1. V shed 4 bases and J 0 bases; nucleotides not matched to a gene: 15. The germline gives CDR1 LNHDA, CDR2 SQIVND (reference sequence). This CDR3 is 19 amino acids long.